The TCR beta chain under discussion was sequenced for a study of shared clonotypes between healthy human individuals. The study's findings and limits: Clonotypes shared by all four donors outscored non-shared clonotypes in generation probability. Few donors limited the genetic and exposure-history diversity represented.

In regard to this clone: Its specificity is not known.

V was shortened by 4 bases and J by 0 bases, with 12 bases between the two germline ends. The CDR3 totals 15 residues. CDR1 is MNHEY and CDR2 is SVGAGI in the germline V gene. Measured with immunoSEQ multiplex PCR; TCRdb has only the in-frame clones, and not every one. The data hold a few million clones, with around 90% observed a single time. The chain recombines TRBV6-5 with TRBJ1-1, with D unresolved. This clonotype was obtained from a man between 18 and 35 years old in good health. Sequencing was performed on naive CD4+ T cells sorted from blood. Subset meaning: CD45RA+ positively selected. The CDR3 loop is CASSFPVRLNTEAFF. As DNA, the CDR3 is TGTGCCAGCAGTTTCCCTGTACGGCTGAACACTGAAGCTTTCTTT.